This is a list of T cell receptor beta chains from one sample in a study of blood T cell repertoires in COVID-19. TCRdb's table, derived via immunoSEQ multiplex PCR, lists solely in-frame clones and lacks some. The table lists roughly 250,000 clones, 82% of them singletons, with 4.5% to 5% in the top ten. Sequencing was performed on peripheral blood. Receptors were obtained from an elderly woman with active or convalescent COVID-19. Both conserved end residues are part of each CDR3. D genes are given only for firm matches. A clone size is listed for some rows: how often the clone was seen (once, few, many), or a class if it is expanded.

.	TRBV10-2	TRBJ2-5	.	TGCGCCAGCAGTGAGACAGTGGATACGGCCCAGTACTTC	CASSETVDTAQYF
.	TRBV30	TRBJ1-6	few	TGTGCCTGGAGTGTACACACACCCCTCCACTTT	CAWSVHTPLHF
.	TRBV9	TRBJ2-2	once	TGTGCCAGCAGCGTAGGGGTCAGGGTCAACACCGGGGAGCTGTTTTTT	CASSVGVRVNTGELFF
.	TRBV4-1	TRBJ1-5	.	TGCGCCAGCAGCCAAGAAGAGACAGTCAATCAGCCCCAGCATTTT	CASSQEETVNQPQHF
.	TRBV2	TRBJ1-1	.	TGTGCCAGCAGTGTGAGGCAGCCACACATGAACACTGAAGCTTTCTTT	CASSVRQPHMNTEAFF
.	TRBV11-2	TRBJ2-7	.	TGTGCCAGCAGCTCAACGCGACAGTTCTACGAGCAGTACTTC	CASSSTRQFYEQYF
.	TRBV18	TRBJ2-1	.	TGTGCCAGCTCACCAGCCCCTCTAGAGTCCTACAATGAGCAGTTCTTC	CASSPAPLESYNEQFF
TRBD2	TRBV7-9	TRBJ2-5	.	TGTGCCAGCAGCCCCCAGGCGGGAGGGTTCCAAGAGACCCAGTACTTC	CASSPQAGGFQETQYF
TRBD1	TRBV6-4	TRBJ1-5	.	TGTGCCAGCAGTGACGAGGGGGCTAATAATCAGCCCCAGCATTTT	CASSDEGANNQPQHF
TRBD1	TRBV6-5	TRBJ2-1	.	TGTGCCAGCAGCTGGTCGGGACAGAATACAAGGGAGCAGTTCTTC	CASSWSGQNTREQFF